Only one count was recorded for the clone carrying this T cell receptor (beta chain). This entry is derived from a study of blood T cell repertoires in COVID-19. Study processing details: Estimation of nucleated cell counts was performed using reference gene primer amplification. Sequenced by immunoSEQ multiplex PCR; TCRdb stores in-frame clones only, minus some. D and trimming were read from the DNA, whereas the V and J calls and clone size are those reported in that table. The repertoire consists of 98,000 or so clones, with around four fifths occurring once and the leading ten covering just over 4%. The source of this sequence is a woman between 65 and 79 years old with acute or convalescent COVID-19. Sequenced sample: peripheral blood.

This CDR3 reads CASSSTGTYSGANVLTF. The CDR3 bases are TGTGCCAGCAGTTCGACAGGGACATACTCTGGGGCCAACGTCCTGACTTTC. V and J are TRBV27 and TRBJ2-6; 7 bases match TRBD1. CDR1 and CDR2 (germline): MNHEY, SMNVEV (reference sequence). With 4 bases clipped from V and 0 bases from J, the junction kept 6 bases outside the gene matches. The CDR3 is made up of 17 amino acids.